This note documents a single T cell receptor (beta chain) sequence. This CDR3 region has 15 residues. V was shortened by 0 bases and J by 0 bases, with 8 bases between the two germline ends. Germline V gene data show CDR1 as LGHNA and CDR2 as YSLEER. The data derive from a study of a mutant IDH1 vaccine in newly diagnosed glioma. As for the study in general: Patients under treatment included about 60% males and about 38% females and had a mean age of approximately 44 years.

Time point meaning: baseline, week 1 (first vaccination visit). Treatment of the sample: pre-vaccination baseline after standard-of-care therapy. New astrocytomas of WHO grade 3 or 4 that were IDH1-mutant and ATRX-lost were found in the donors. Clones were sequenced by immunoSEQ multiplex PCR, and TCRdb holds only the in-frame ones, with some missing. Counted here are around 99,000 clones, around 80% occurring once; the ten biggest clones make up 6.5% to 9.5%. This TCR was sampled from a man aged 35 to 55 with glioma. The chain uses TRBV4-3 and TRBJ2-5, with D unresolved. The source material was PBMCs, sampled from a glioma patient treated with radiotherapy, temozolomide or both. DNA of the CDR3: TGCGCCAGCAGCCAAGACTTCCGGTACCAAGAGACCCAGTACTTC. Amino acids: CASSQDFRYQETQYF.